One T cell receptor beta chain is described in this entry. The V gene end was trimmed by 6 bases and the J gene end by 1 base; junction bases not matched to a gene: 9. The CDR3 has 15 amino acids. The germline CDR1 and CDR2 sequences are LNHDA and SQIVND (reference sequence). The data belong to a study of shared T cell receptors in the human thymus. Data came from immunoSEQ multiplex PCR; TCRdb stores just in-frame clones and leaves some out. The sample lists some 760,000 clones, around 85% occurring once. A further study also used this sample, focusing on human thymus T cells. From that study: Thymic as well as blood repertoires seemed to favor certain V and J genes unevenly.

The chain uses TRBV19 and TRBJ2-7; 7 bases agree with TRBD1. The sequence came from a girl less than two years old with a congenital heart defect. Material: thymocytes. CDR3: CASSGGTELSYEQYF. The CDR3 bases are TGTGCCAGTAGCGGTGGGACAGAACTTTCCTACGAGCAGTACTTC.